A selection of T cell receptor beta chains follows, all from one sample in a study of blood T cell repertoires in COVID-19. Generated by immunoSEQ multiplex PCR, the TCRdb table keeps only in-frame clones and is missing some. Of just under 150,000 clones listed, roughly 84% are singletons. Sample: peripheral blood. Receptors were obtained from a human donor with acute or convalescent COVID-19. The donor label of this sample is uncertain. CDR3s include the opening cysteine and the closing phenylalanine or tryptophan. The D gene is left open where the match is weak. Size is omitted from some rows. Given values are once, few, many or a class for expanded clones.

J gene | clone size | CDR3 length | V gene | D gene | CDR3 protein | CDR3 DNA
TRBJ1-6 | . | 14 | TRBV5-5 | . | CASSRDWKNSPLHF | TGTGCCAGCAGCAGGGACTGGAAGAATTCACCCCTCCACTTT
TRBJ2-2 | . | 16 | TRBV5-1 | . | CASSLGQGSNTGELFF | TGCGCCAGCAGCTTGGGGCAGGGCTCGAACACCGGGGAGCTGTTTTTT
TRBJ2-2 | . | 16 | TRBV7-3 | . | CASSRRRDSNTGELFF | TGTGCCAGCAGCCGCAGGAGGGATTCGAACACCGGGGAGCTGTTTTTT
TRBJ2-2 | . | 13 | TRBV21-1 | . | CASSTAATGELFF | TGTGCCAGCAGCACAGCGGCCACCGGGGAGCTGTTTTTT
TRBJ1-3 | few | 14 | TRBV11-1 | . | CASSLSDRQNTIYF | TGTGCCAGCAGCTTGAGCGACAGACAAAACACCATATATTTT
TRBJ2-1 | few | 15 | TRBV7-6 | TRBD2 | CASSSSTSGGNEQFF | TGTGCCAGCAGCTCTTCGACTAGCGGGGGAAATGAGCAGTTCTTC
TRBJ1-3 | once | 15 | TRBV9 | . | CASSVEGGAGNTIYF | TGTGCCAGCAGCGTAGAGGGGGGGGCTGGAAACACCATATATTTT
TRBJ1-5 | . | 16 | TRBV6-1 | TRBD1 | CASSELGTGVNQPQHF | TGTGCCAGCAGTGAGCTTGGGACAGGGGTCAATCAGCCCCAGCATTTT
TRBJ1-1 | . | 13 | TRBV28 | . | CASTTGRLTEAFF | TGTGCCAGCACTACCGGGAGGCTTACTGAAGCTTTCTTT
TRBJ1-2 | . | 17 | TRBV5-5 | . | CASSLLSRTEVNYGYTF | TGTGCCAGCAGCTTGCTAAGCCGGACAGAAGTTAACTATGGCTACACCTTC
TRBJ1-5 | . | 14 | TRBV21-1 | . | CASSRQGSNQPQHF | TGTGCCAGCAGCAGACAGGGGAGCAATCAGCCCCAGCATTTT
TRBJ2-7 | . | 15 | TRBV7-9 | TRBD1 | CASSLSQGASYEQYF | TGTGCCAGCAGCTTATCGCAGGGGGCCTCCTACGAGCAGTACTTC
TRBJ2-1 | . | 13 | TRBV5-6 | . | CASSLMSGDEQFF | TGTGCCAGCAGCTTGATGTCAGGGGATGAGCAGTTCTTC
TRBJ1-6 | . | 15 | TRBV15 | TRBD1 | CATSRVDRDLSPLHF | TGTGCCACCAGCAGGGTGGACAGGGATCTTTCACCCCTCCACTTT
TRBJ1-5 | . | 16 | TRBV19 | TRBD1 | CASRLLKKDRDQPQHF | TGTGCCAGTAGGCTGCTAAAAAAGGACAGGGACCAGCCCCAGCATTTT
TRBJ1-4 | . | 16 | TRBV11-2 | . | CASSLISATVNEKLFF | TGTGCCAGCAGCTTAATATCCGCCACAGTTAATGAAAAACTGTTTTTT
TRBJ1-1 | few | 17 | TRBV6-2/TRBV6-3 | TRBD1 | CASSSSRQGYMNTEAFF | TGTGCCAGCAGTTCCTCACGACAGGGGTATATGAACACTGAAGCTTTCTTT
TRBJ1-5 | . | 13 | TRBV19 | . | CASSITDHQPQHF | TGTGCCAGTAGTATCACAGATCACCAGCCCCAGCATTTT
TRBJ1-1 | few | 14 | TRBV11-2 | TRBD1 | CASSPTGGYTEAFF | TGTGCCAGCAGCCCCACAGGGGGCTACACTGAAGCTTTCTTT
TRBJ1-1 | . | 13 | TRBV12-3/TRBV12-4 | . | CASSIRQVGEAFF | TGTGCCAGCAGTATTAGACAGGTGGGTGAAGCTTTCTTT
TRBJ2-7 | . | 16 | TRBV18 | . | CASSLQRTGWAGEQYF | TGTGCCAGCTCACTTCAAAGGACAGGCTGGGCGGGGGAGCAGTACTTC
TRBJ1-6 | once | 11 | TRBV20-1 | . | CKKGYNSPLHF | TGCAAAAAGGGGTATAATTCACCCCTCCACTTT
TRBJ1-6 | . | 15 | TRBV7-9 | TRBD1 | CASSLGGTVLTPLHF | TGTGCCAGCAGCTTAGGCGGGACAGTTCTTACACCCCTCCACTTT
TRBJ2-5 | . | 13 | TRBV21-1 | . | CASRRDSKETQYF | TGTGCCAGCAGAAGGGACAGCAAAGAGACCCAGTACTTC
TRBJ1-2 | . | 13 | TRBV19 | TRBD1 | CASSRDRNYGYTF | TGTGCCAGTAGTAGGGACAGGAACTATGGCTACACCTTC
TRBJ1-4 | . | 18 | TRBV5-4 | TRBD1 | CASSLVLGQGSSNEKLFF | TGTGCCAGCAGCTTGGTATTGGGACAGGGATCGTCTAATGAAAAACTGTTTTTT
TRBJ1-2 | . | 13 | TRBV6-5 | . | CASHPTVNYGYTF | TGTGCCAGCCATCCTACAGTAAACTATGGCTACACCTTC
TRBJ1-1 | once | 15 | TRBV19 | . | CASSIANQGPTEAFF | TGTGCCAGTAGTATAGCGAACCAGGGGCCCACTGAAGCTTTCTTT
TRBJ1-6 | . | 13 | TRBV12-3/TRBV12-4 | . | CASRRGQSSPLHF | TGTGCCAGCAGACGCGGACAGTCTTCACCCCTCCACTTT
TRBJ1-1 | . | 15 | TRBV6-2/TRBV6-3 | . | CASSSRGRGNTEAFF | TGTGCCAGCAGTTCCCGGGGTCGCGGGAACACTGAAGCTTTCTTT
TRBJ1-5 | . | 15 | TRBV2 | TRBD1 | CASSAQGANNQPQHF | TGTGCCAGCAGCGCGCAGGGGGCCAACAATCAGCCCCAGCATTTT
TRBJ2-1 | . | 13 | TRBV12-3/TRBV12-4 | . | CASKASSYNEQFF | TGTGCCAGCAAGGCTAGCTCCTACAATGAGCAGTTCTTC
TRBJ1-5 | . | 14 | TRBV19 | TRBD1 | CASSTRQGLGPQHF | TGTGCCAGTAGTACCCGACAGGGGCTGGGCCCCCAGCATTTT
TRBJ1-2 | . | 12 | TRBV12-3/TRBV12-4 | TRBD1 | CASCPGGYGYTF | TGTGCCAGTTGCCCAGGGGGTTATGGCTACACCTTC
TRBJ2-7 | . | 16 | TRBV3-1/TRBV3-2 | TRBD2 | CASSQVASGISYEQYF | TGTGCCAGCAGCCAAGTGGCTAGCGGGATCTCCTACGAGCAGTACTTC
TRBJ2-1 | . | 16 | TRBV9 | TRBD2 | CASSAKGTSGYNEQFF | TGTGCCAGCAGCGCAAAGGGGACTAGCGGTTACAATGAGCAGTTCTTC
TRBJ2-7 | . | 15 | TRBV4-3 | TRBD1 | CASSQDWGQGAQQYF | TGCGCCAGCAGCCAAGATTGGGGACAGGGGGCGCAGCAGTACTTC